Presented here are 25 T cell receptor beta chains from one specimen sequenced in a study of blood T cells in healthy people across ages. Through a sample-barcoded 5' primer and a J-beta primer mix, a second PCR was run for roughly 6 to 12 cycles. TCRdb re-called the 5' RACE reads with MiXCR, one entry per CDR3 protein. The sample has approximately 830,000 distinct CDR3 sequences, 62% seen once. Sequenced sample: blood. These receptors came from a young man in good health.

The sample holds many counts of this clonotype. The CDR3 DNA sequence: TGTGCCTCGCGAGGTCCGGGGGGCCCACAAGAGACCCAGTACTTC. It encodes CASRGPGGPQETQYF. The genes are TRBV10-3 and TRBJ2-5; tentatively, D is TRBD2 (7 bases). This CDR3 region has 15 residues. Between the trimmed V and J ends, which lost 11 bases and 2 bases, there was a span of 21 bases. Germline CDR1 is ENHRY and CDR2 is SYGVKD.

This sequence joins TRBV4-2 and TRBJ1-3; 7 bases line up with TRBD1. Germline V gene lookup returns CDR1 LGHNA and CDR2 YNFKEQ. This CDR3 spans 15 amino acids. Unmatched junction bases numbered 3, after V lost 4 bases and J lost 0 bases. CDR3 nucleotides: TGTGCCAGCAGCCCCGGGACAGACTCTGGAAACACCATATATTTT. Its protein product is CASSPGTDSGNTIYF.

This clonotype was detected a few times. This chain uses TRBV29-1 with TRBJ2-3, with 8 bases lining up with TRBD1. The CDR3 length is 13 residues. CDR1 and CDR2 (germline): SQVTM, ANQGSEA. Trimming removed 8 bases from V and 1 base from J; junction bases left unmatched: 5. In DNA form, the CDR3 reads TGCAGCTCAGACAGGGGAGGCACAGATACGCAGTATTTT. Translating it yields CSSDRGGTDTQYF.

The J gene is TRBJ1-5, the V gene TRBV20-1; D perhaps matches TRBD1 (6 bases). CDR1 is DFQATT and CDR2 is SNEGSKA in the germline V gene (reference sequence). The CDR3 sequence is 14 residues long. V was shortened by 3 bases and J by 2 bases, with 11 bases between the two germline ends. CDR3 nucleotides: TGCAGTGCTAGTCGGACAGCCCGCAATCAGCCCCAGCATTTT. Protein product: CSASRTARNQPQHF.

V and J are TRBV12-3 or TRBV12-4 and TRBJ2-3; the D gene is possibly TRBD2 (6 bases). There are 11 residues in the CDR3. CDR3 protein: CATGEVDTQYF. The CDR3 nucleotides are TGTGCAACGGGGGAAGTGGATACGCAGTATTTT.

V gene TRBV7-2 combines with J gene TRBJ2-7, with a tentative D call TRBD1 (5 bases). There are 15 residues in the CDR3. Looked up from germline, CDR1 is SGHTA and CDR2 is FQGNSA. V lost 5 bases and J lost 0, with 14 bases in between. Here the CDR3 reads CASSARQLSSYEQYF. The DNA of the CDR3 is TGTGCCAGCAGCGCCAGACAGTTAAGCTCCTACGAGCAGTACTTC. Full variable domain (missing parts from reference TRBV7-2 and TRBJ2-7): GAGVSQSPSNKVTEKGKDVELRCDPISGHTALYWYRQSLGQGLEFLIYFQGNSAPDKSGLPSDRFSAERTGGSVSTLTIQRTQQEDSAVYLCASSARQLSSYEQYFGPGTRLTVT.

The chain links TRBV4-3 to TRBJ2-1; tentatively, D is TRBD1 or TRBD2 (5 bases each). Trimming stripped 5 bases from V and 8 bases from J, with 22 bases between. CDR3 length equals 16 residues. Looked up from germline, CDR1 is LGHNA and CDR2 is YSLEER. The CDR3 here is CASSSDRGSYVDEQFF. The CDR3 DNA is TGCGCCAGCAGCTCGGACCGGGGCTCCTATGTCGATGAGCAGTTCTTC.

The gene calls are TRBV12-3 or TRBV12-4 and TRBJ1-2; maybe TRBD1 (5 bases). Between the trimmed V and J ends, which lost 4 bases and 7 bases, there was a span of 22 bases. The CDR3 is 16 amino acids. The CDR3 DNA is TGTGCCAGCAGTTCAGGAAAAGGGGCCGATCCTCCTGGCTACACCTTC. The encoded protein is CASSSGKGADPPGYTF.

The chain joins TRBV6-6 to TRBJ2-5; 10 bases line up with TRBD2. The J call may be in error: the DNA end matches TRBJ2-7 better. CDR1 is MNHNY and CDR2 is SVGAGI in the germline V gene (reference sequence). The CDR3 is 15 residues long. DNA for the CDR3: TGTGCCAGCAGCGGTAAGGGGACTAGCGTCTACGAGCAGTACTTC. Translating gives CASSGKGTSVYEQYF.

The sample holds one count of this clonotype. The V call is TRBV4-1, the J call TRBJ1-5; the D is unclear. V was cut by 1 base and J by 4 bases, with 8 bases left in between. The CDR3 contains 14 residues. Germline CDR1 reads MGHRA; CDR2 reads YSYEKL. CDR3 sequence reads: CASSQALGNQPQHF. The CDR3 DNA reads TGCGCCAGCAGCCAAGCTCTGGGGAATCAGCCCCAGCATTTT.

This clonotype occurred a few times. The chain uses TRBV20-1 and TRBJ2-1, with unresolved D. The CDR3 sequence is 11 residues long. The germline V gene encodes CDR1 DFQATT and CDR2 SNEGSKA (reference sequence). The CDR3 nucleotides are TGCAGCGCCCCCTCCTACAATGAGCAGTTCTTC. Protein: CSAPSYNEQFF.

The chain uses TRBV7-9 and TRBJ1-1; D is uncertain. Trimming shortened V by 6 bases and J by 0 bases, and 14 bases separated the two germline ends. CDR1 and CDR2 from the germline V gene are SEHNR and FQNEAQ (reference sequence). CDR3 length: 15 residues. In DNA, the CDR3 is TGTGCCAGCAGTCCACATACTAGTATGAACACTGAAGCTTTCTTT. Translated: CASSPHTSMNTEAFF.

On this clonotype: Mismatch with germline at one junction end may stem from a read error. The gene calls are TRBV29-1 and TRBJ1-5; possibly TRBD1 for D (5 bases). The CDR3 contains 15 residues. From germline, CDR1 is SQVTM and CDR2 ANQGSEA. The CDR3: CGVVLGTGGNQPQHF. The CDR3, as DNA: TGCGGCGTTGTGTTGGGGACGGGGGGCAATCAGCCCCAGCATTTT. Based on the CDR3 plus reference TRBV29-1 and TRBJ1-5, the full variable domain is SAVISQKPSRDICQRGTSLTIQCQVDSQVTMMFWYRQQPGQSLTLIATANQGSEATYESGFVIDKFPISRPNLTFSTLTVSNMSPEDSSIYLCGVVLGTGGNQPQHFGDGTRLSIL.

The gene calls are TRBV7-3 and TRBJ2-3; D not certain. Germline CDR1 reads SGHTA; CDR2 reads FQGTGA. Between the trimmed V and J ends, which lost 1 base and 4 bases, there was a span of 12 bases. There are 15 residues in the CDR3. CDR3 nucleotides: TGTGCCAGCAGCTTAAGACAAGGCCCGGCAGATACGCAGTATTTT. It yields the protein CASSLRQGPADTQYF.

The chain is built from TRBV6-5 and TRBJ1-1, with D possibly TRBD1 on 5 matching bases. V was cut by 6 bases and J by 1 base, with 9 bases left in between. CDR3 length equals 13 residues. Germline V lookup: CDR1 MNHEY, CDR2 SVGAGI. Here the CDR3 DNA reads TGTGCCAGCAGGGGACTCCAGAACACTGAAGCTTTCTTT. It yields the protein CASRGLQNTEAFF.

This clonotype showed up just a few times. This rearrangement joins TRBV7-2 to TRBJ1-5; 9 bases match TRBD1. This CDR3 has 14 residues. V lost 5 bases, J lost 7 bases, and 6 bases stayed unmatched. Germline V lookup: CDR1 SGHTA, CDR2 FQGNSA. CDR3 sequence reads: CASSPPTGGQPQHF. CDR3 sequence (DNA): TGTGCCAGCAGCCCACCGACAGGGGGACAGCCCCAGCATTTT.

The J gene is TRBJ1-5, the V gene TRBV7-9; the match to TRBD1 covers 7 bases. The germline CDR1 and CDR2 sequences are SEHNR and FQNEAQ (reference sequence). With V trimmed by 5 bases and J by 6 bases, 13 bases remained unmatched. The CDR3 loop spans 16 amino acids. The DNA of the CDR3 is TGTGCCAGCAGCCTAGTCGAAGGGGGCGCCGGTCAGCCCCAGCATTTT. As protein: CASSLVEGGAGQPQHF. The entire variable domain, with the rest obtained from reference TRBV7-9 and TRBJ1-5, is as follows: DTGVSQNPRHKITKRGQNVTFRCDPISEHNRLYWYRQTLGQGPEFLTYFQNEAQLEKSRLLSDRFSAERPKGSFSTLEIQRTEQGDSAMYLCASSLVEGGAGQPQHFGDGTRLSIL.

The V gene is TRBV29-1, the J gene TRBJ2-3; no reliable D call. Between the trimmed V and J ends, which lost 0 bases and 6 bases, there was a span of 13 bases. The CDR3 is 14 amino acids. Germline assignment: CDR1 SQVTM and CDR2 ANQGSEA. The CDR3 DNA sequence: TGCAGCGTTGAAGATAGTCACCTCGGGGATACGCAGTATTTT. Protein: CSVEDSHLGDTQYF.

A note on this clonotype: This may stem from a read error, because a much larger clone lies one nucleotide away. This chain uses TRBV7-3 with TRBJ2-1; the D is unclear. The length of the CDR3 is 14 residues. The V gene's germline CDR1 is SGHTA and CDR2 FQGTGA. With 5 bases removed from V and 9 bases from J, the gap between germline ends came to 17 bases. This chain's CDR3 is CASSVNSLGPEQFF. In DNA, the CDR3 is TGTGCCAGCAGCGTAAATTCTCTAGGTCCTGAGCAGTTCTTC.

This clonotype was seen a handful of times. V gene TRBV9 combines with J gene TRBJ2-1; 9 bases agree with TRBD2. V gave up 4 bases and J gave up 4 bases; unmatched junction bases: 9. The germline gives CDR1 SGDLS, CDR2 YYNGEE. The CDR3 sequence is 16 residues long. The CDR3 here is CASSPRGSGGYNEQFF. Written as DNA, the CDR3 is TGTGCCAGCAGCCCCCGGGGGAGCGGGGGGTACAATGAGCAGTTCTTC.

V is TRBV18 and J is TRBJ2-7, with unresolved D. V lost 3 bases to trimming and J lost 0 bases, with 15 bases between them. CDR1 is KGHSH, CDR2 LQKENI, per germline. The CDR3 runs 16 residues. The CDR3 DNA reads TGTGCCAGCTCACCTGAAGGCAGACTGGTCTCCTACGAGCAGTACTTC. Amino acids: CASSPEGRLVSYEQYF.

In its sample, this clonotype was seen a few times. The chain joins TRBV7-2 to TRBJ2-7; 8 bases are shared with TRBD2. Per germline, CDR1 SGHTA and CDR2 FQGNSA. This CDR3 region has 15 residues. The V and J ends lost 5 bases and 2 bases, in that order; junction bases with no gene match: 8. This chain's CDR3 is CASSPGVREAYEQYF. The CDR3, as DNA: TGTGCCAGCAGCCCCGGGGTGCGGGAGGCCTACGAGCAGTACTTC. Filled out from reference TRBV7-2 and TRBJ2-7, the complete variable domain reads GAGVSQSPSNKVTEKGKDVELRCDPISGHTALYWYRQSLGQGLEFLIYFQGNSAPDKSGLPSDRFSAERTGGSVSTLTIQRTQQEDSAVYLCASSPGVREAYEQYFGPGTRLTVT.

This clonotype was seen repeatedly, ten times or more. V is TRBV7-2 and J is TRBJ2-3; the D gene is possibly TRBD2 (5 bases). V was pared by 5 bases and J by 11 bases, with 14 bases between. This CDR3 has 12 residues. Per the germline V gene, CDR1 is SGHTA and CDR2 is FQGNSA. The CDR3 protein is CASSVGIDGQYF. Here the CDR3 DNA reads TGTGCCAGCAGCGTCGGGATCGACGGGCAGTATTTT.

Note on this clonotype: The junction departs from germline at one end; a sequencing error may be responsible. The chain joins TRBV20-1 to TRBJ2-4; D gene ambiguous. CDR1 DFQATT and CDR2 SNEGSKA come from the germline V gene (reference sequence). This CDR3 has 13 residues. The CDR3 coding sequence is TGCAGTGCTAGTGCGGCAGCCAAAAACATTCGGTACTTC. Its protein product is CSASAAAKNIRYF.

This clonotype was found once. This chain links TRBV6-1 with TRBJ2-5, with D possibly being TRBD1 or TRBD2 (5 bases each). The CDR3 covers 14 residues. In germline, CDR1 is MNHNS, CDR2 SASEGT. Trimming took off 7 bases at V and 1 base at J, with 13 bases between the two ends. DNA of the CDR3: TGTGCCAGCACTCCGGGGCAGATCCAAGAGACCCAGTACTTC. It specifies CASTPGQIQETQYF.